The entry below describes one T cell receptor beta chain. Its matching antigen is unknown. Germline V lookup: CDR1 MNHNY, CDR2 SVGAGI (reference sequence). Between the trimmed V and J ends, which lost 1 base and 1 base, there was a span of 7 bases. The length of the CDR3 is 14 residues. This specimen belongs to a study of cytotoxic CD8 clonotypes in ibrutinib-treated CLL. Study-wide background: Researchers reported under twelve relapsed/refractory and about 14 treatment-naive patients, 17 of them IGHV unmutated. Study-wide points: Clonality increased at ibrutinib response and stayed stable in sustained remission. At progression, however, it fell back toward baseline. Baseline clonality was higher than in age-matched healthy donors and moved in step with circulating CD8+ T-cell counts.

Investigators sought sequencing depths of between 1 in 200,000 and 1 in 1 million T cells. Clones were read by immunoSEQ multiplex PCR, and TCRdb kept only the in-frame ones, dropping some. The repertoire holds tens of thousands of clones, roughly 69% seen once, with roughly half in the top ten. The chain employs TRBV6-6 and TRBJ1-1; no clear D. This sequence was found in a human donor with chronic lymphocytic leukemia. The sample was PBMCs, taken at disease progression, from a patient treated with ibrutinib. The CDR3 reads CASSYWGRNTEAFF. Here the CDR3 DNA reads TGTGCCAGCAGTTACTGGGGAAGGAACACTGAAGCTTTCTTT.